This T cell receptor beta chain was captured by sequencing in a study of immune characteristics of hereditary and idiopathic chronic pancreatitis. TCRdb's copy holds only in-frame clones and misses some; the assay was immunoSEQ multiplex PCR. Of roughly 13,000 clones in the sample, about 73% are singletons; the top ten hold approximately 15%. CDR1 is SGHAT and CDR2 is FQNNGV in the germline V gene. The CDR3 contains 18 residues. Trimming at V came to 4 bases and at J to 9 bases, leaving 18 bases not matched to a gene. Total pancreatectomy with islet autotransplantation was the source of the chronic pancreatitis pancreas tissue.

The sequence came from a human donor with chronic pancreatitis. The J gene is TRBJ2-1, the V gene TRBV11-2; 10 bases fit TRBD2. Sequencing was carried out using pancreas tissue with hereditary chronic pancreatitis. The CDR3 nucleotides are TGTGCCAGCAGCTCCCACCCCCCTCTAGCGGGAGATCCAGGTGAGCAGTTCTTC. This codes for CASSSHPPLAGDPGEQFF.